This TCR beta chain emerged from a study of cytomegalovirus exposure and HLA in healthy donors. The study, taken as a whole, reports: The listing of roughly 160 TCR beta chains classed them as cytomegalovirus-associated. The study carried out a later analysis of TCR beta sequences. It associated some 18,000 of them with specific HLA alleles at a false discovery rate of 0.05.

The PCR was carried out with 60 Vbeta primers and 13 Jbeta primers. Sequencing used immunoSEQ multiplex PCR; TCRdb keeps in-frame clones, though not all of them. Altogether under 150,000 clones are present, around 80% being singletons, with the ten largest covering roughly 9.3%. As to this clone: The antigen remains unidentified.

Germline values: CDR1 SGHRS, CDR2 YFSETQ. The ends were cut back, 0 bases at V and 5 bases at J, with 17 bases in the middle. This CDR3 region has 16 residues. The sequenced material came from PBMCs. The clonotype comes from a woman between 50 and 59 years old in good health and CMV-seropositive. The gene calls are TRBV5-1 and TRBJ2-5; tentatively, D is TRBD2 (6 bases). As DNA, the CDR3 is TGCGCCAGCAGCTTGGCTCGGGGGAACGCAGGGGAGACCCAGTACTTC. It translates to CASSLARGNAGETQYF.